The table lists the clone carrying this T cell receptor (beta chain) with a few counts. What it binds is not known. 5'RACE, which relied on constant-segment primers, yielded TCR alpha and TCR beta cDNA libraries carrying sample barcodes and UMIs. MiXCR, applied by TCRdb to the 5' RACE reads, yields one record per CDR3 protein. The repertoire includes around 200,000 distinct CDR3 sequences, 27% of them detected once, and about an eighth sits in the top ten. Germline V gives CDR1 SGHDT, CDR2 YYEEEE. The trim removed 3 bases at V and 5 bases at J, leaving 7 bases unmatched. The CDR3 totals 14 residues. This sample stems from a study of T-cell memory formation after mild COVID-19. About the study: Each donor largely had its own TCR clusters. General study findings and limits: Clones contracting day 15 to 85 were balanced CD4/CD8; later expanders leaned CD4+. Clones which contracted sat mainly in CM and EM if CD4+, and in EMRA if CD8+.

V usage is TRBV5-6 and J usage is TRBJ2-7, with 8 bases fitting TRBD2. The sequenced sample consisted of PBMCs or a T cell subset sorted from them (not recorded which). The receptor was isolated from an adult woman who had mild COVID-19 (a few samples of this study predate the infection). Cell type and time point are not known. The CDR3 DNA reads TGTGCCAGCAGCTCCATAACGGGAGGGAACGAGCAGTACTTC. Its translation: CASSSITGGNEQYF.